This T cell receptor (beta chain) stems from a study of T cells after yellow fever vaccination. TCRdb re-analysed the 5' RACE reads in MiXCR, keeping a single row per CDR3 protein. The sample shows tens of thousands of distinct CDR3 sequences, approximately 6.5% of them seen only once. The V gene's germline CDR1 is MNHEY and CDR2 SVGEGT. The V gene lost 0 bases and the J gene lost 5 bases, with 13 bases spanning the gap. This CDR3 contains 15 residues. This clonotype showed up many times. The V and J genes are TRBV6-2 or TRBV6-3 and TRBJ2-5; D is perhaps TRBD1 (6 bases). The receptor was isolated from a young man who received the YFV17D yellow fever vaccine. The sequences come from CD8+ T cells sorted from PBMCs, collected less than 6 days after the first yellow fever vaccination. CDR3 in DNA: TGTGCCAGCAGTTACTCGGCAGGGGTCGGCGAGACCCAGTACTTC. Protein: CASSYSAGVGETQYF.